These 20 T cell receptor beta chains originate from one sample sequenced in a study of cytomegalovirus exposure and HLA in healthy donors. Repertoires were generated with immunoSEQ multiplex PCR, while TCRdb's copy carries only in-frame clones and drops some. The sample comprises more than 45,000 clones, roughly 89% of which are singletons, and approximately 15% rests with the top ten. Sequencing was performed on PBMCs. Every receptor here comes from a woman younger than 35 in good health and CMV-seronegative.

The chain carries TRBV2 and TRBJ2-2; D uncertain. Trimming removed 6 bases at V and 5 bases at J, with 7 bases between. CDR3 length: 12 residues. Germline CDR1 reads SNHLY; CDR2 reads FYNNEI. The CDR3, as DNA: TGTGCCAGCAGCCCAGGTACCGGGGAGCTGTTTTTT. This sequence encodes CASSPGTGELFF.

This clone was counted once. The gene calls are TRBV15 and TRBJ1-2; 8 nucleotides line up with TRBD1. Germline CDR1 LNHNV, CDR2 YYDKDF (reference sequence). V shed 1 base and J 8 bases; nucleotides not matched to a gene: 3. The CDR3 extends over 13 amino acids. The chain's CDR3 is CATSRGQGYGYTF. The CDR3 bases are TGTGCCACCAGCAGAGGACAGGGGTACGGCTACACCTTC. The full variable domain, in which reference TRBV15 and TRBJ1-2 provide the parts outside the CDR3, is DAMVIQNPRYQVTQFGKPVTLSCSQTLNHNVMYWYQQKSSQAPKLLFHYYDKDFNNEADTPDNFQSRRPNTSFCFLDIRSPGLGDTAMYLCATSRGQGYGYTFGSGTRLTVV.

The rearrangement links TRBV28 to TRBJ2-7, with TRBD2 matching over 7 bases. Germline V gene data show CDR1 as MDHEN and CDR2 as SYDVKM. The CDR3 is 14 amino acids. V lost 2 bases to trimming and J lost 7 bases; unmatched junction nucleotides: 8. The CDR3 here is CASSLVRLASEQYF. The CDR3 DNA follows: TGTGCCAGCAGTTTAGTCCGACTAGCATCGGAGCAGTACTTC.

The V and J genes are TRBV5-5 and TRBJ2-1; no reliable D call. The CDR3 runs to 18 residues. V lost 1 base and J 1 base, leaving 18 bases between the germline ends. Germline V gene sequence: CDR1 SGHKS, CDR2 YYEKEE (reference sequence). The CDR3 coding sequence is TGTGCCAGCAGCTTGTATGTTACTGGTGGCGGTTCCTACAATGAGCAGTTCTTC. This encodes CASSLYVTGGGSYNEQFF.

There are a few counts of this clone. This rearrangement joins TRBV30 to TRBJ1-1, with a tentative D call TRBD1 (6 bases). V was shortened by 4 bases and J by 2 bases, with 8 bases between the two germline ends. CDR3 length: 12 amino acids. Germline V gene lookup returns CDR1 GTSNPN and CDR2 SVGIG (reference sequence). For the CDR3, the DNA is TGTGCCTGGACAGGGGCCAACACTGAAGCTTTCTTT. Protein product: CAWTGANTEAFF.

V and J are TRBV9 and TRBJ2-1; the match to TRBD2 covers 9 bases. V shed 4 bases, J shed 7 bases, and the junction held 12 bases outside the gene matches. The CDR3 has 16 amino acids. CDR1 and CDR2 from the germline V gene are SGDLS and YYNGEE. Written as DNA, the CDR3 is TGTGCCAGCAGCTCCTCTCTGGCGGGAGGGGGGAATGAGCAGTTCTTC. It translates to CASSSSLAGGGNEQFF.

The rearrangement links TRBV18 to TRBJ2-7; a weak D match, TRBD1 (5 bases). This CDR3 comprises 14 residues. Trimming took off 3 bases at V and 2 bases at J, with 11 bases between the two ends. Germline V gives CDR1 KGHSH, CDR2 LQKENI. The CDR3 loop is CASSPSAGTYEQYF. The DNA for the CDR3 is TGTGCCAGCTCACCTTCTGCAGGGACCTACGAGCAGTACTTC.

The chain links TRBV30 to TRBJ2-1, with D possibly being TRBD2 (6 bases). This CDR3 is 13 amino acids long. In germline, CDR1 is GTSNPN, CDR2 SVGIG (reference sequence). Trimming took off 1 base at V and 7 bases at J, with 11 bases between the two ends. The CDR3 DNA follows: TGTGCCTGGAGTGCGCTGGCGGGAAATGAGCAGTTCTTC. Translated, it gives CAWSALAGNEQFF.

The rearrangement uses TRBV19 and TRBJ2-1; TRBD1 matches 8 bases. The CDR3 is 14 amino acids. V trimming: 7 bases; J trimming: 8 bases; junction bases outside the gene matches: 10. Germline CDR1 and CDR2: LNHDA and SQIVND (reference sequence). Here the CDR3 reads CASTQGESSYEQFF. CDR3 nucleotide sequence: TGTGCCAGTACACAGGGGGAATCTTCATATGAGCAGTTCTTC.

The chain links TRBV30 to TRBJ1-2; the D is unclear. There are 13 residues in the CDR3. CDR1 is GTSNPN, CDR2 SVGIG, per germline (reference sequence). Trimming took off 0 bases at V and 7 bases at J, with 12 bases between the two ends. The CDR3 coding sequence is TGTGCCTGGAGTGTACCCGGAGAGGCTGGCTACACCTTC. It specifies CAWSVPGEAGYTF.

This clone occurred once. The J gene is TRBJ2-5, the V gene TRBV30, with 8 bases lining up with TRBD2. The DNA end is a closer match to TRBJ2-7, so the J assignment may be wrong. The CDR3 loop spans 16 amino acids. Germline loops: CDR1 GTSNPN, CDR2 SVGIG (reference sequence). The chain's CDR3 is CAWTPGGGRLSYEQYF. In DNA form, the CDR3 reads TGTGCCTGGACCCCCGGGGGGGGGCGCCTCTCCTACGAGCAGTACTTC.

This chain uses TRBV10-2 with TRBJ2-2, with TRBD2 identical over 12 bases. J lost 4 bases, V lost 6 bases, and 6 bases had no gene match. The CDR3 has 16 residues. The germline CDR1 and CDR2 sequences are WSHSY and SAAADI. As DNA, the CDR3 is TGCGCCAGCAGGAGGACTAGCGGGGTGGGCACCGGGGAGCTGTTTTTT. This encodes CASRRTSGVGTGELFF.

This clone was found a few times. V usage is TRBV11-2 and J usage is TRBJ2-1; 10 bases are shared with TRBD1. Germline CDR1 reads SGHAT; CDR2 reads FQNNGV. Trimming took 6 bases from V and 8 from J; bases not matched to a gene: 10. The CDR3 consists of 15 residues. CDR3 sequence (DNA): TGTGCCAGCAGAGGGGACAGGGGTGTTCTTGATGAGCAGTTCTTC. It is translated as CASRGDRGVLDEQFF.

The genes are TRBV7-9 and TRBJ1-4, with 9 bases matching TRBD1. Trimming took 5 bases from V and 7 from J; bases not matched to a gene: 8. Germline CDR1 and CDR2: SEHNR and FQNEAQ (reference sequence). CDR3 length: 15 amino acids. The CDR3 reads CASSPPGQGGEKLFF. The CDR3 bases are TGTGCCAGCAGCCCTCCGGGACAGGGAGGTGAAAAACTGTTTTTT.

This rearrangement joins TRBV11-3 to TRBJ2-1; 7 nucleotides line up with TRBD2. The junction had 8 bases not matched to a gene; V was cut back by 3 bases and J by 0 bases. CDR1 and CDR2 (germline): SGHNT, YENEEA. The CDR3 consists of 17 residues. The CDR3, as DNA: TGTGCCAGCAGCTTCGCTAGCGGACATAGCTCCTACAATGAGCAGTTCTTC. Its protein is CASSFASGHSSYNEQFF.

This chain links TRBV7-2 with TRBJ2-1, with D uncertain. CDR1 is SGHTA, CDR2 FQGNSA, per germline. Deletions cut 4 bases from V and 4 bases from J, with 11 bases between. The CDR3 is 14 residues long. DNA of the CDR3: TGTGCCAGCAGCTCACGCGCCGAATACAATGAGCAGTTCTTC. It encodes CASSSRAEYNEQFF.

Here the CDR3 reads CARGGAAGGRETQYF. For the CDR3, the DNA is TGTGCCAGGGGGGGGGCAGCGGGGGGCCGGGAGACCCAGTACTTC. The chain carries TRBV6-1 and TRBJ2-5, with TRBD2 matching over 9 bases. CDR1 and CDR2 (germline): MNHNS, SASEGT. Unmatched junction bases numbered 13, after V lost 9 bases and J lost 5 bases. The CDR3 has 15 amino acids.

The chain uses TRBV28 and TRBJ1-1; TRBD1 matches at 8 bases. The J segment lost 5 bases and the V segment lost 6 bases, leaving 11 bases of the junction unmatched. This CDR3 contains 15 residues. Per germline, CDR1 MDHEN and CDR2 SYDVKM. DNA of the CDR3: TGTGCCAGCAGCAATATAGGACAGGGTAGGACTGAAGCTTTCTTT. This gives the protein CASSNIGQGRTEAFF.

This clone was counted only a few times. J is TRBJ2-5 and V is TRBV5-1; D ambiguous. This CDR3 region has 14 residues. V shed 2 bases and J shed 2 bases, with 10 bases lying between them. Germline CDR1 is SGHRS and CDR2 is YFSETQ. CDR3 amino acids: CASSFLSRQETQYF. In DNA, the CDR3 is TGCGCCAGCAGCTTCCTTTCCAGGCAAGAGACCCAGTACTTC.

V usage is TRBV30 and J usage is TRBJ2-7; TRBD2 matches 14 bases. CDR1 GTSNPN and CDR2 SVGIG come from the germline V gene (reference sequence). This CDR3 contains 14 residues. The J segment lost 4 bases and the V segment lost 2 bases, leaving 1 base of the junction unmatched. The CDR3 reads CAWSRLAGGYEQYF. The CDR3 nucleotides are TGTGCCTGGAGTAGACTAGCGGGAGGGTACGAGCAGTACTTC.